These 11 T cell receptor beta chains were sequenced from one sample in a study of T cells after yellow fever vaccination. Each CDR3 protein gets one entry after TCRdb re-called the 5' RACE reads with MiXCR. The sample lists about 310,000 distinct CDR3 sequences, roughly 4% seen once, with less than 25% in the top ten. The sequencing here drew on PBMCs, taken on the day of the yellow fever booster vaccination. These receptors all stem from a man younger than 35 who received the YFV17D yellow fever vaccine.

This clonotype came up many times. The rearrangement links TRBV5-5 to TRBJ2-1; D possibly corresponds to TRBD2 (5 bases). Germline lookup yields CDR1 SGHKS and CDR2 YYEKEE (reference sequence). Trimming shortened V by 3 bases and J by 0 bases, and 13 bases separated the two germline ends. This CDR3 has 16 residues. Written as DNA, the CDR3 is TGTGCCAGCAGCTCTGGCTTAGCGAGCTCCTACAATGAGCAGTTCTTC. This encodes CASSSGLASSYNEQFF. Full variable domain (remainder filled in from reference TRBV5-5 and TRBJ2-1): DAGVTQSPTHLIKTRGQQVTLRCSPISGHKSVSWYQQVLGQGPQFIFQYYEKEERGRGNFPDRFSARQFPNYSSELNVNALLLGDSALYLCASSSGLASSYNEQFFGPGTRLTVL.

The J gene is TRBJ1-5, the V gene TRBV10-2; maybe TRBD1 (5 bases). This CDR3 has 14 amino acids. V dropped 5 bases and J dropped 0 bases, with 8 bases sitting between them. Germline CDR1 WSHSY, CDR2 SAAADI. The CDR3 loop reads CASSRGDSNQPQHF. The CDR3 bases are TGCGCCAGCAGTCGGGGGGATAGCAATCAGCCCCAGCATTTT.

This clonotype was counted many times. The chain uses TRBV7-9 and TRBJ2-1; D might be TRBD2 (6 bases). The CDR3 spans 16 residues. Germline lookup yields CDR1 SEHNR and CDR2 FQNEAQ (reference sequence). V gave up 5 bases and J gave up 0 bases, with 14 bases separating them. The DNA for the CDR3 is TGTGCCAGCAGCCTTGGGGACTTGAGCTCCTACAATGAGCAGTTCTTC. It encodes CASSLGDLSSYNEQFF.

Only a few counts were recorded for this clonotype. The chain carries TRBV28 and TRBJ2-2; D perhaps matches TRBD2 (6 bases). The V gene's germline CDR1 is MDHEN and CDR2 SYDVKM. The CDR3 has 15 amino acids. Trimming took off 4 bases at V and 3 bases at J, with 12 bases between the two ends. This chain's CDR3 is CASSYPGLHTGELFF. DNA of the CDR3: TGTGCCAGCAGTTACCCGGGACTTCACACCGGGGAGCTGTTTTTT.

This clonotype was counted ten times or more. Written as DNA, the CDR3 is TGTGCCAGCACCCTCTCGGACCGACCCACAGATACGCAGTATTTT. Encoded protein: CASTLSDRPTDTQYF. The chain combines TRBV6-2 or TRBV6-3 with TRBJ2-3; D unclear. Germline CDR1 reads MNHEY; CDR2 reads SVGEGT. The CDR3 is made up of 15 amino acids. Trimming pared 7 bases from V and 2 bases from J, leaving 16 bases between.

This clonotype was seen a handful of times. V usage is TRBV5-1 and J usage is TRBJ2-1; D may be TRBD2 (6 bases). Trimming left V 2 bases short and J 5 bases short, with 11 bases between. Germline CDR1 and CDR2: SGHRS and YFSETQ. The CDR3 is 14 residues long. The CDR3 here is CASSLARTNNEQFF. The CDR3 bases are TGCGCCAGCAGCTTAGCCAGGACTAACAATGAGCAGTTCTTC.

There are a few counts of this clonotype. CDR3 coding DNA: TGTGCCAGCAGCTTGGTTGGTGAAAATACGCAGTATTTT. Protein: CASSLVGENTQYF. This sequence joins TRBV5-5 and TRBJ2-3; D not resolved. The CDR3 is 13 amino acids. Between the trimmed V and J ends, which lost 0 bases and 7 bases, there was a span of 9 bases. Germline loops: CDR1 SGHKS, CDR2 YYEKEE (reference sequence). Full variable domain (outside the CDR3, taken from reference TRBV5-5 and TRBJ2-3): DAGVTQSPTHLIKTRGQQVTLRCSPISGHKSVSWYQQVLGQGPQFIFQYYEKEERGRGNFPDRFSARQFPNYSSELNVNALLLGDSALYLCASSLVGENTQYFGPGTRLTVL.

This clonotype was observed many times. The rearrangement uses TRBV7-2 and TRBJ1-1; D remains ambiguous. Trimming removed 4 bases at V and 4 bases at J, with 7 bases between. This CDR3 has 12 residues. Per the germline V gene, CDR1 is SGHTA and CDR2 is FQGNSA. The CDR3 DNA reads TGTGCCAGCAGCTCCCGTCCCACTGAAGCTTTCTTT. Amino acid sequence: CASSSRPTEAFF.

The chain has TRBV21-1 and TRBJ2-7. TRBV21-1 is assigned pseudogene status. The CDR3 totals 19 residues. The CDR3 protein is CASSKALFRTRRPSYEQYV. The CDR3 nucleotides are TGTGCCAGCAGCAAAGCGCTGTTCAGGACCCGTCGTCCTAGCTACGAGCAGTACGTC.

This clonotype was recorded a few times. This chain connects TRBV5-4 to TRBJ1-6, with TRBD1 matching 7 bases. The germline gives CDR1 SGHNT, CDR2 YYREEE (reference sequence). CDR3 length: 16 amino acids. J gave up 7 bases and V 4 bases, and 11 bases lay outside the gene matches. The CDR3 sequence: CASSTNMDRWNSPLHF. The CDR3 coding sequence is TGTGCCAGCAGCACAAATATGGACAGGTGGAATTCACCCCTCCACTTT.

This clonotype was observed a few times. A junction boundary mismatches the germline segment, possibly from a read error. V is TRBV7-6 and J is TRBJ2-7; the D call may be TRBD1 or TRBD2 (5 bases each). From germline, CDR1 is SGHVS and CDR2 FNYEAQ. The CDR3 spans 12 residues. The CDR3 reads CASSSRGDEQYF. The CDR3 bases are TGTGCCAGCAGCTCAAGAGGGGACGAGCAGTACTTT.